This TCR beta chain was identified during a study of T cells in Graves' hyperthyroidism and ophthalmopathy. Findings of the study overall: For ophthalmopathy, model prediction preceded onset by a median roughly 6.3 months.

V lost 2 bases and J 2 bases, leaving 11 bases between the germline ends. Germline V CDR1 and CDR2: SGHTA, FQGNSA. This CDR3 region has 15 residues. RNA transcripts gave rise to amplified TCR beta CDR3 regions. RT-PCR in the first round (using the HTBI primer set) targeted the TCR CDR3. Each CDR3 protein gets one entry after TCRdb re-called the multiplex PCR reads with MiXCR. The sample contains 600,000 to 750,000 distinct CDR3 sequences, about 18% of which appear only once. This clonotype was picked up many times. What it recognizes is unknown. Among the patients, aged 18 to 65, hyperthyroidism was newly diagnosed and had lasted under 2 months. Patients showing uncontrolled infection, other autoimmune disease, pregnancy or lactation were ineligible. PBMCs were collected from an approximately 9.2 ml volume of fresh peripheral blood.

The specimen sequenced was blood. The rearrangement joins TRBV7-2 to TRBJ2-3; maybe TRBD2 (6 bases). The source of this sequence is a man aged 50 to 59 with Graves' hyperthyroidism. The CDR3 loop is CASSLTRENTDTQYF. DNA of the CDR3: TGTGCCAGCAGCTTAACGCGGGAAAACACAGATACGCAGTATTTT. Full variable domain (outside the CDR3, taken from reference TRBV7-2 and TRBJ2-3): GAGVSQSPSNKVTEKGKDVELRCDPISGHTALYWYRQSLGQGLEFLIYFQGNSAPDKSGLPSDRFSAERTGGSVSTLTIQRTQQEDSAVYLCASSLTRENTDTQYFGPGTRLTVL.